The 20 T cell receptor beta chains listed next were all sequenced from one sample in a study of shared clonotypes between healthy human individuals. Naive CD8 cells lacked CD45RO, underwent positive selection for CCR7 and left out terminally differentiated effector memory CD45RA+ cells. Some clones are missing from TCRdb's copy, which holds only in-frame ones; the method was immunoSEQ multiplex PCR. The table has some 2.1 million clones, just over 90% seen once. Source material: naive CD8+ T cells from PBMCs. The source is a man aged 18 to 35 in good health. Some clones in this sample may be carry-over from other donors' samples.

The chain employs TRBV11-1 and TRBJ2-7, with 11 bases matching TRBD1. The germline CDR1 and CDR2 sequences are SGHAT and FQDESV (reference sequence). This CDR3 spans 15 amino acids. With 5 bases clipped from V and 8 bases from J, the junction kept 11 bases outside the gene matches. The CDR3 DNA sequence: TGTGCCAGCAGCCCCCAAATGGGACAGGGGGGGAAGCAGTACTTC. Amino acid sequence: CASSPQMGQGGKQYF.

The chain couples TRBV27 to TRBJ2-3; D is perhaps TRBD2 (6 bases). V was trimmed by 3 bases and J by 0 bases, leaving 13 bases between them. The CDR3 is made up of 16 amino acids. Germline V gives CDR1 MNHEY, CDR2 SMNVEV (reference sequence). The CDR3 nucleotides are TGTGCCAGCAGTTTTTGGGGGGTCACTAGCACAGATACGCAGTATTTT. This encodes CASSFWGVTSTDTQYF.

The V call is TRBV2, the J call TRBJ2-1; 8 bases fit TRBD2. CDR3 length equals 14 residues. Trimming removed 8 bases from V and 3 bases from J; junction bases left unmatched: 6. Germline assignment: CDR1 SNHLY and CDR2 FYNNEI. The CDR3 DNA sequence: TGTGCCAGCCTTGCGGCGGGAGGCTACAATGAGCAGTTCTTC. It is translated as CASLAAGGYNEQFF.

The chain links TRBV7-9 to TRBJ2-3; 11 positions agree with TRBD2. The V gene's germline CDR1 is SEHNR and CDR2 FQNEAQ (reference sequence). The CDR3 contains 18 residues. Losses at the gene ends were 6 bases for V and 0 bases for J; bases not matched to a gene: 11. The CDR3, as DNA: TGTGCCAGCAGGCAATTTCGCCTAGCGGGGGGTAGCACAGATACGCAGTATTTT. The encoded protein is CASRQFRLAGGSTDTQYF. Full variable domain (missing parts from reference TRBV7-9 and TRBJ2-3): DTGVSQNPRHKITKRGQNVTFRCDPISEHNRLYWYRQTLGQGPEFLTYFQNEAQLEKSRLLSDRFSAERPKGSFSTLEIQRTEQGDSAMYLCASRQFRLAGGSTDTQYFGPGTRLTVL.

Written as DNA, the CDR3 is TGCGCCAGCAGCGCCGGGACCCCTTGGGGTTCACCCCTCCACTTT. This gives the protein CASSAGTPWGSPLHF. This chain links TRBV5-1 with TRBJ1-6, with D possibly being TRBD1 (5 bases). CDR3 length: 15 residues. Trimming pared 4 bases from V and 9 bases from J, leaving 17 bases between. The germline gives CDR1 SGHRS, CDR2 YFSETQ.

J is TRBJ1-1 and V is TRBV9; no reliable D call. The CDR3 extends over 14 amino acids. Germline CDR1 SGDLS, CDR2 YYNGEE. The V and J ends lost 4 bases and 1 base respectively, with 11 bases between them. Here the CDR3 DNA reads TGTGCCAGCAGCCCCCGTTATACGAACACTGAAGCTTTCTTT. It encodes CASSPRYTNTEAFF.

This clone has a single count. The CDR3 DNA reads as TGTGCCAGCAGTTCGACCGGGGATTGGAGCAATCAGCCCCAGCATTTT. This encodes CASSSTGDWSNQPQHF. The chain uses TRBV27 and TRBJ1-5; D ambiguous. CDR3 length equals 16 residues. Per germline, CDR1 MNHEY and CDR2 SMNVEV (reference sequence). V gave up 4 bases and J gave up 1 base, with 14 bases separating them.

The chain is built from TRBV5-6 and TRBJ1-5, with D perhaps TRBD1 (6 bases). Germline CDR1 SGHDT, CDR2 YYEEEE. The CDR3 is 13 residues long. V lost 0 bases, J lost 7 bases, and 8 bases lay in between. The CDR3 nucleotides are TGTGCCAGCAGCTTGGCAGGGACACAGCCCCAGCATTTT. Translated, it gives CASSLAGTQPQHF.

The V gene is TRBV6-6, the J gene TRBJ1-1; no clear D. The CDR3 runs 15 residues. The V and J ends lost 0 bases and 1 base respectively, with 9 bases between them. Germline-derived CDR1 and CDR2 are MNHNY and SVGAGI (reference sequence). CDR3 sequence reads: CASSYSFHQNTEAFF. CDR3 DNA sequence: TGTGCCAGCAGTTACTCCTTTCACCAGAACACTGAAGCTTTCTTT.

The gene calls are TRBV27 and TRBJ2-6, with 9 bases that match TRBD2. The V segment lost 7 bases and the J segment 1 base; nucleotides outside the gene matches: 11. CDR1 MNHEY and CDR2 SMNVEV come from the germline V gene (reference sequence). The CDR3 runs to 18 residues. CDR3 loop: CASMPYAGGPSGANVLTF. The CDR3 DNA sequence: TGTGCCAGCATGCCGTACGCGGGAGGGCCTTCTGGGGCCAACGTCCTGACTTTC.

The chain carries TRBV4-1 and TRBJ2-7; 7 bases agree with TRBD2. Germline CDR1 is MGHRA and CDR2 is YSYEKL. This CDR3 is 15 amino acids long. After removal of 0 bases from V and 1 base from J, the junction contained 3 bases not matched to a gene. CDR3 nucleotide sequence: TGCGCCAGCAGCCAAGAACCGGGACTATCCTACGAGCAGTACTTC. Its protein is CASSQEPGLSYEQYF.

Note on this clone: Other DNA sequences in the sample encode the same CDR3. This rearrangement joins TRBV27 to TRBJ2-1; D is perhaps TRBD1 (5 bases). The CDR3 loop spans 12 amino acids. CDR1 MNHEY and CDR2 SMNVEV come from the germline V gene (reference sequence). V gave up 2 bases and J gave up 8 bases, with 7 bases separating them. The CDR3: CASSLLGDEQFF. The CDR3 DNA reads as TGTGCCAGCAGTTTACTAGGGGATGAGCAGTTCTTC.

As concerns this clone: The same CDR3 also results from other DNA sequences found in this sample. The chain has TRBV5-1 and TRBJ2-7; D is uncertain. CDR3 length: 13 residues. The V gene lost 5 bases and the J gene lost 0 bases, with 9 bases spanning the gap. Germline CDR1 SGHRS, CDR2 YFSETQ. The CDR3 DNA is TGCGCCAGCAGTCATGGTACCTCCTACGAGCAGTACTTC. It specifies CASSHGTSYEQYF.

V is TRBV9 and J is TRBJ2-7; TRBD2 agrees at 11 bases. There are 17 residues in the CDR3. The germline V gene encodes CDR1 SGDLS and CDR2 YYNGEE. The trim removed 2 bases at V and 3 bases at J, leaving 10 bases unmatched. CDR3 in amino acids: CASSVSSTSGTLYEQYF. The CDR3 DNA follows: TGTGCCAGCAGCGTCTCTTCGACTAGCGGGACGCTCTACGAGCAGTACTTC.

The chain combines TRBV7-9 with TRBJ2-1; D unclear. In germline, CDR1 is SEHNR, CDR2 FQNEAQ (reference sequence). The germline V and J ends were trimmed by 5 bases and 3 bases, with 11 bases remaining between them. The CDR3 has 14 amino acids. CDR3 sequence reads: CASSQKSSYNEQFF. DNA for the CDR3: TGTGCCAGCAGCCAAAAGTCAAGCTACAATGAGCAGTTCTTC.

The V call is TRBV28, the J call TRBJ2-7; weak D call: TRBD2 (6 bases). V lost 6 bases, J lost 3 bases, and 18 bases lay in between. This CDR3 region has 15 residues. Per germline, CDR1 MDHEN and CDR2 SYDVKM. The CDR3 nucleotides are TGTGCCAGCAGGCCCAGACTAGGCCTGGGCTACGAGCAGTACTTC. Protein sequence: CASRPRLGLGYEQYF.

The CDR3 DNA sequence: TGTGCCAGCAGCGCCTCTACCGGTTTAGGGATGGTGGGAAACAATGAGCAGTTCTTC. As protein: CASSASTGLGMVGNNEQFF. This rearrangement joins TRBV9 to TRBJ2-1; D is unclear. V lost 3 bases to trimming and J lost 5 bases, with 27 bases between them. This CDR3 comprises 19 residues. Germline values: CDR1 SGDLS, CDR2 YYNGEE.

In this sample, this clone turned up a few times. The chain links TRBV5-4 to TRBJ1-2; D might be TRBD1 (5 bases). Trimming shortened V by 9 bases and J by 8 bases, and 14 bases separated the two germline ends. The CDR3 consists of 11 residues. Germline V gene lookup returns CDR1 SGHNT and CDR2 YYREEE (reference sequence). Written as DNA, the CDR3 is TGTGCCACGGGAAGGGGAGGCGGCTACACCTTC. This codes for CATGRGGGYTF.

Remarks on this clone: Within the sample, other DNA sequences also encode this same CDR3. The chain carries TRBV19 and TRBJ1-5; 8 nucleotides match TRBD1. Germline CDR1 reads LNHDA; CDR2 reads SQIVND (reference sequence). J gave up 2 bases and V 9 bases, and 3 bases lay outside the gene matches. The CDR3 has 13 residues. CDR3: CASTDRGNQPQHF. The CDR3 nucleotides read TGTGCCAGCACGGACAGGGGCAATCAGCCCCAGCATTTT.

The J gene is TRBJ1-4, the V gene TRBV5-6; 7 bases map to TRBD1. This CDR3 has 14 amino acids. The germline V gene has CDR1 SGHDT and CDR2 YYEEEE. V shed 3 bases, J shed 7 bases, and the junction held 6 bases outside the gene matches. Here the CDR3 DNA reads TGTGCCAGCAGCTCCGGGACAGACCTTGAAAAACTGTTTTTT. This codes for CASSSGTDLEKLFF.